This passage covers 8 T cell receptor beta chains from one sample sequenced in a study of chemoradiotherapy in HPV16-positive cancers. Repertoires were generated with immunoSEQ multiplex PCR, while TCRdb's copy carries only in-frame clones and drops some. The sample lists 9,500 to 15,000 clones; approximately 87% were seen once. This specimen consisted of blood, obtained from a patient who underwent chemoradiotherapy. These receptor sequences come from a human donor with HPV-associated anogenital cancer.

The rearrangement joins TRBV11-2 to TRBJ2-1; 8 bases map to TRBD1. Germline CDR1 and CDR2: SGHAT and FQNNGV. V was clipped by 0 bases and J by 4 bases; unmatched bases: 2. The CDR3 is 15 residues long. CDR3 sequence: CASSLEGQAYNEQFF. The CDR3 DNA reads TGTGCCAGCAGCTTAGAGGGACAGGCATACAATGAGCAGTTCTTC. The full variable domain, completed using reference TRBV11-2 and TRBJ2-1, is EAGVAQSPRYKIIEKRQSVAFWCNPISGHATLYWYQQILGQGPKLLIQFQNNGVVDDSQLPKDRFSAERLKGVDSTLKIQPAKLEDSAVYLCASSLEGQAYNEQFFGPGTRLTVL.

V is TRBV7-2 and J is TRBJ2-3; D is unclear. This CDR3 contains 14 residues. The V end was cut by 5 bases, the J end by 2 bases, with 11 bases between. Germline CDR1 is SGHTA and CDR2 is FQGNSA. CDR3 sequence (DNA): TGTGCCAGCAGCATGACGGCCCACACAGATACGCAGTATTTT. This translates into CASSMTAHTDTQYF.

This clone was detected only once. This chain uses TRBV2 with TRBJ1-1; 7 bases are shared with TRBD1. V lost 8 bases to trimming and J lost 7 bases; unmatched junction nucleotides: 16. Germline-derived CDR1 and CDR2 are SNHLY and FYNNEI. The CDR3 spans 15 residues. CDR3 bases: TGTGCCAGCGGACTCCAGGGGGGGCTGAGCATTGAAGCTTTCTTT. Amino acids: CASGLQGGLSIEAFF.

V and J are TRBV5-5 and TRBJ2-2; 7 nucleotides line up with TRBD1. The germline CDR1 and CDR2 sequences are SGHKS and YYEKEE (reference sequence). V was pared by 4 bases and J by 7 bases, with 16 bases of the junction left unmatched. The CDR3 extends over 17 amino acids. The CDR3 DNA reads TGTGCCAGCAGCCCAGGGACAGCCAGAAAATGGGGCGGGGAGCTGTTTTTT. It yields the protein CASSPGTARKWGGELFF.

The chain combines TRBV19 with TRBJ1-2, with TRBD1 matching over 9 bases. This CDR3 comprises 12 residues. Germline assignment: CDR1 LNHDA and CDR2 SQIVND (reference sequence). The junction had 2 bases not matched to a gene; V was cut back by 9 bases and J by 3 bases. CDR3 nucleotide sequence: TGTGCCAGCGGGACAGGGTACTATGGCTACACCTTC. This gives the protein CASGTGYYGYTF.

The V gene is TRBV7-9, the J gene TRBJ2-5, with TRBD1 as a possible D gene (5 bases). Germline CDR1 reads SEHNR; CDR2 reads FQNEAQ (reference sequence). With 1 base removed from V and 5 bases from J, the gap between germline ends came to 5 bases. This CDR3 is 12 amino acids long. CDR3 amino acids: CASSLDRETQYF. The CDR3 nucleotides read TGTGCCAGCAGCTTAGACAGGGAGACCCAGTACTTC. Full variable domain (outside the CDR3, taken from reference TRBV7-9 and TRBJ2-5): DTGVSQNPRHKITKRGQNVTFRCDPISEHNRLYWYRQTLGQGPEFLTYFQNEAQLEKSRLLSDRFSAERPKGSFSTLEIQRTEQGDSAMYLCASSLDRETQYFGPGTRLLVL.

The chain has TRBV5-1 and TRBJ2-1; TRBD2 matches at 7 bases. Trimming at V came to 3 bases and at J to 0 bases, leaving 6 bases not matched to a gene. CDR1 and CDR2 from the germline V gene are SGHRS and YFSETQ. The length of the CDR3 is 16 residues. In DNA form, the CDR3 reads TGCGCCAGCAGCTCCCGTTCGGGGGGCTCCTACAATGAGCAGTTCTTC. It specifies CASSSRSGGSYNEQFF.

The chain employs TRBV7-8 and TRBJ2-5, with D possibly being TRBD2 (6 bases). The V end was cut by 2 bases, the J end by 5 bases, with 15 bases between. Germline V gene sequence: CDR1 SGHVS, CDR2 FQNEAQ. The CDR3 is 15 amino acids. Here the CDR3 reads CASSLIGSPRETQYF. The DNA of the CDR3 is TGTGCCAGCAGCTTAATCGGGAGCCCCCGGGAGACCCAGTACTTC.